This paragraph covers one T cell receptor (beta chain) sequence. Its specific antigen is unknown. V is reduced by 4 bases and J by 0 bases, leaving a spacing of 9 bases between them. CDR1 and CDR2 are drawn from the germline V gene: SGHAT, FQNNGV. The CDR3 numbers 14 residues from cysteine through phenylalanine. Left in the record is the CDR3 DNA by itself, 42 bases read in frame from the first base. These data belong to a study of cytomegalovirus exposure and HLA in healthy donors (dated by TCRdb to about 2017). Concerning the study at large: According to an earlier analysis of 550 to 700 of the donors, 150 million to 200 million T cells yielded 117 million unique TCR beta sequences and approximately 300 Gb of sequence data. An early release covering just under 650 HLA-typed donors comprised around 300 gigabases of sequencing data and about 90 million unique TCR sequences. The study combined high-throughput TCR immunosequencing, statistical association of individual TCRs with disease status, and machine learning to predict cytomegalovirus infection status. The study was designed to test whether signatures of past pathogen exposure could be identified by cataloging public T cell receptors. A later analysis re-analyzed previously published TCR beta repertoires from 600 to 850 donors and added high-resolution HLA genotyping to study TCR occurrence patterns. The later analysis used no new phenotypic data to find candidate immune exposures, relying instead on TCR beta sequences and their occurrence across donors. Using immunosequencing, the study profiled T cell repertoires from approximately 700 subjects and related those repertoires to cytomegalovirus serostatus. A later genetic analysis took genome-wide SNP genotypes for about 55% of the 666 donors and used that subset as a discovery cohort. A separate validation cohort of over a hundred different subjects was used in addition to the 666-subject first cohort. Of the approximately 370 genotyped donors, approximately 81% were placed in the genetic ancestry cluster associated with self-reported Caucasian donors. Roughly 5 DR-DQ haplotypes were handled as single units for association and clustering, since linkage in the cohort was strong. All discovery cohort repertoires had been generated on a single sequencing platform. Class I and class II HLA loci were covered by the typing at four-digit resolution. An earlier analysis of fewer than 750 of the donors used high-throughput TCR beta sequencing to judge whether each TCR beta V gene segment behaved as functional or pseudogenic. Donor age, sex, ethnicity and CMV serostatus were collected together with the repertoire data. Among a few hundred genotyped donors of the cohort, an average of about 240,000 unique TCR beta nucleotide sequences were sequenced per donor, roughly a sixth of them non-productive. The number of donors typed differed by locus, with about 629-630 for A, B, C, DRB1 and DQB1, more than 500 for DQA1, approximately 580 for DPA1, and 450 to 480 for DPB1. Beyond this particular receptor, the publication reports: Roughly uniform sequencing depth across donors was assumed in presence/absence analyses, although this assumption may not hold. The only immune exposure information available for the cohort was CMV serostatus. According to a later analysis, parvovirus B19, influenza, CMV and Epstein-Barr virus appeared linked to several top co-occurrence clusters. The sequencing pipeline was judged likely to have produced a cluster of highly shared sequence variants as a technical artifact. Linkage disequilibrium might explain the correlated functional status among segregating V segments, but an unknown experimental factor could not be excluded. A further reported finding was that TCR beta sequences accurately predicted the HLA-A and HLA-B alleles for most subjects in the first cohort. Across donors, most TCR sequences were observed very rarely, whereas some public TCRs were present in many individuals. Because the 87-base-pair reads could not distinguish some IMGT-functional V segments, including TRBV6-2 and TRBV6-3, those segments were excluded. HLA typing was unavailable for some donors at each locus, so association tests used only the typed subset. The classifier was reported to diagnose cytomegalovirus status with high specificity and sensitivity in both the original and validation cohorts. Roughly 17 rarely observed V segments, including chromosome 9 orphons, were excluded from the earlier analysis of approximately 600 of the donors because counts were too low. Most CMV-associated TCR beta chains appeared to be HLA-restricted in a later analysis, and the HLA associations seemed to be driven largely by CMV exposure. In the study, some 160 TCR beta chains were listed as associated with cytomegalovirus. The cohort was sequenced for TCR beta chains only, and without alpha or paired-chain data the features that could be detected were limited. According to a later genetic analysis, donors in an Asian-associated ancestry cluster had fewer N-insertions in productive TCRs than the approximately 670-donor mean. In a later analysis, HLA-associated TCR beta chains showed more clonal expansion and lower generation probabilities than non-associated chains that were equally common. A later analysis found that TCR association rates varied across HLA loci, with DRB1 alleles showing the most associated TCRs and HLA-C alleles the fewest. Three of the identified cytomegalovirus-associated TCR beta chains were confirmed in vitro to be specific for cytomegalovirus antigens. When HLA alleles, especially DR and DQ, strongly co-occurred, TCR associations were difficult to assign to individual alleles. A later genetic analysis associated a missense DCLRE1C variant with V-gene and J-gene trimming of TCR beta chains, and an independent cohort replicated the association. Broadly in line with IMGT annotations, most TCR beta V segments showed up in productive rearrangements about 87% or about 30% of the time in an earlier analysis of several hundred of the donors. It was suggested by the authors that the approach could potentially be generalized to other disease states and immunological phenotypes. In a later analysis, some 17,000 TCR beta sequences were associated with specific HLA alleles at a false discovery rate of 0.05.

Library construction relied on the immunoSEQ multiplex PCR assay. A mixture of 60 forward primers for TCR Vbeta segments and 13 reverse primers for TCR Jbeta segments was used in the multiplex PCR. A multiplex PCR assay on genomic DNA amplified the CDR3 region of rearranged TCR beta genes. The amplified TCR beta libraries were sequenced on the Illumina HiSeq System as 87-base-pair reads. Per the authors' processing: A later analysis counted some 74 million unique TCR beta chains across the 670 or so repertoires, and about 10 million of these chains were shared by at least two donors. A nearest-neighbor algorithm error-corrected the raw reads and collapsed the reads into unique sequences, merging closely related sequences to remove PCR and sequencing errors. To assign V, D and J gene segments, CDR3 sequences were aligned to IMGT reference sequences. Each retained sequence needed at least a six-nucleotide match to both a V gene segment and a J gene segment. Rearrangements were classified as productive when the CDR3 lacked stop codons and remained in frame with V and J, and all other rearrangements were classified as non-productive. CDR3 was defined according to IMGT convention as the region running from the second conserved V-encoded cysteine to the conserved J-encoded phenylalanine. In an earlier analysis of approximately 590 of the donors, sequences lacking an unambiguous match to a single V gene segment were excluded. In an earlier analysis of roughly 600 of the donors, a V segment was called functional when productive rearrangements were above 56.7%, and segregating when the standard deviation between donors exceeded 5%. A statistical classification framework was built to diagnose cytomegalovirus status from the catalog of TCR beta chain sequences. In a later analysis, TCR nucleotide sequences were compared against IMGT/GENE-DB human TR gene sequences so that V and J genes could be assigned. In a later analysis, CDR3 sequences and most-parsimonious VDJ recombination scenarios were assigned using the TCRdist pipeline. In a later analysis, each TCR beta chain was defined by its CDR3 amino acid sequence together with its V-gene family, and reads lacking a unique V-gene family were excluded. To address suspected cross-contamination and a sequencing artifact, a later analysis removed around 600 highly shared, low-generation-probability nucleotide sequences. In a later analysis, a clonal expansion index was calculated for each public chain from normalized within-repertoire ranks of inferred template counts. A later analysis computed generation probabilities with a VDJ recombination model fitted to out-of-frame rearrangements, and checked the results against IGoR. A later analysis scored TCR-TCR, TCR-HLA and TCR-CMV co-occurrence with hypergeometric tests, applying a repertoire-size bias correction to TCR pairs. A later analysis estimated false discovery rates by permuting HLA or CMV assignments 20 times. A later analysis grouped co-occurring TCRs with DBSCAN, adding TCRdist sequence similarity when clustering within HLA-allele-positive subsets. Repertoires with fewer than 30,000 or more than 120,000 public chains, plus five repertoires with anomalous nucleotide sharing, were excluded from co-occurrence clustering. As stored in TCRdb, this immuneACCESS dataset retains in-frame rearrangements with V and J assigned. A fraction of the clones does not appear; measured against another copy, unresolved V genes explain less than half of the discrepancy, and the remainder lacks a known reason. The V and J calls and clone size are taken from that table; D and trimming were inferred from the DNA. The record for this sample contains 130,000 or so clones. The top ten hold about 2.2% of the sample.

The cohort was made up of about 610 healthy bone marrow donors. At the time of sampling, all cohort members were nominally healthy, though unrecorded immune exposures were likely present. The donor was CMV seronegative and belonged to the group of roughly 330 seronegative cohort members. Every donor gave a peripheral blood sample, and the peripheral blood mononuclear cells from that sample were used for TCR beta sequencing. Genomic DNA extraction from the blood cell samples was performed with the Qiagen DNeasy Blood Extraction Kit. The source of this sequence is a woman aged 18-30 years in good health and CMV-seronegative. Sequencing used PBMCs. The rearrangement combines TRBV11-2 with TRBJ1-1, with TRBD1 tentatively as D gene (5 bases match). The nucleotide sequence is TGTGCCAGCAGCTCGGACATAATGAACACTGAAGCTTTCTTT. Its translation reads: CASSSDIMNTEAFF.